This T cell receptor (beta chain) was recorded in a study of T cell responses to AZD1222 COVID-19 vaccine. Pooling was applied to second doses at about 4 or about 12 weeks. Turning to this clone: No antigen is known for it.

Points from the study as a whole: At baseline, just 5 or 6 AZD1222 recipients tested seropositive.

Data came from immunoSEQ multiplex PCR; TCRdb stores just in-frame clones and leaves some out. The data hold more than 110,000 clones, with over 90% observed a single time. The CDR3 runs 13 residues. Germline lookup yields CDR1 MNHEY and CDR2 SVGAGI. V lost 6 bases and J lost 4, with 10 bases in between. This clonotype originated in an adult who received the AZD1222 COVID-19 vaccine. The material sequenced was peripheral blood, taken 28 days after the second AZD1222 dose. The chain employs TRBV6-5 and TRBJ2-1, with D perhaps matching TRBD2 (5 bases). The CDR3 sequence: CASRGSAYNEQFF. The CDR3 coding sequence is TGTGCCAGCAGGGGTAGCGCGTACAATGAGCAGTTCTTC.